This T cell receptor (beta chain) was sequenced for a study of control samples from healthy donors and cancer patients. Clones were sequenced by immunoSEQ multiplex PCR, and TCRdb holds only the in-frame ones, with some missing. The sample has around 110,000 clones, more than 85% seen once. The sequence derives from a young man in good health. The source material was blood.

This CDR3 reads CSANVVGAGANVLTF. The CDR3 bases are TGCAGCGCAAATGTCGTCGGAGCTGGGGCCAACGTCCTGACTTTC. The chain recombines TRBV29-1 with TRBJ2-6; D call uncertain. Germline lookup yields CDR1 SQVTM and CDR2 ANQGSEA. The CDR3 is 15 amino acids. The V gene lost 7 bases and the J gene lost 2 bases, with 15 bases spanning the gap. The complete variable domain, with remaining parts taken from reference TRBV29-1 and TRBJ2-6, reads SAVISQKPSRDICQRGTSLTIQCQVDSQVTMMFWYRQQPGQSLTLIATANQGSEATYESGFVIDKFPISRPNLTFSTLTVSNMSPEDSSIYLCSANVVGAGANVLTFGAGSRLTVL.